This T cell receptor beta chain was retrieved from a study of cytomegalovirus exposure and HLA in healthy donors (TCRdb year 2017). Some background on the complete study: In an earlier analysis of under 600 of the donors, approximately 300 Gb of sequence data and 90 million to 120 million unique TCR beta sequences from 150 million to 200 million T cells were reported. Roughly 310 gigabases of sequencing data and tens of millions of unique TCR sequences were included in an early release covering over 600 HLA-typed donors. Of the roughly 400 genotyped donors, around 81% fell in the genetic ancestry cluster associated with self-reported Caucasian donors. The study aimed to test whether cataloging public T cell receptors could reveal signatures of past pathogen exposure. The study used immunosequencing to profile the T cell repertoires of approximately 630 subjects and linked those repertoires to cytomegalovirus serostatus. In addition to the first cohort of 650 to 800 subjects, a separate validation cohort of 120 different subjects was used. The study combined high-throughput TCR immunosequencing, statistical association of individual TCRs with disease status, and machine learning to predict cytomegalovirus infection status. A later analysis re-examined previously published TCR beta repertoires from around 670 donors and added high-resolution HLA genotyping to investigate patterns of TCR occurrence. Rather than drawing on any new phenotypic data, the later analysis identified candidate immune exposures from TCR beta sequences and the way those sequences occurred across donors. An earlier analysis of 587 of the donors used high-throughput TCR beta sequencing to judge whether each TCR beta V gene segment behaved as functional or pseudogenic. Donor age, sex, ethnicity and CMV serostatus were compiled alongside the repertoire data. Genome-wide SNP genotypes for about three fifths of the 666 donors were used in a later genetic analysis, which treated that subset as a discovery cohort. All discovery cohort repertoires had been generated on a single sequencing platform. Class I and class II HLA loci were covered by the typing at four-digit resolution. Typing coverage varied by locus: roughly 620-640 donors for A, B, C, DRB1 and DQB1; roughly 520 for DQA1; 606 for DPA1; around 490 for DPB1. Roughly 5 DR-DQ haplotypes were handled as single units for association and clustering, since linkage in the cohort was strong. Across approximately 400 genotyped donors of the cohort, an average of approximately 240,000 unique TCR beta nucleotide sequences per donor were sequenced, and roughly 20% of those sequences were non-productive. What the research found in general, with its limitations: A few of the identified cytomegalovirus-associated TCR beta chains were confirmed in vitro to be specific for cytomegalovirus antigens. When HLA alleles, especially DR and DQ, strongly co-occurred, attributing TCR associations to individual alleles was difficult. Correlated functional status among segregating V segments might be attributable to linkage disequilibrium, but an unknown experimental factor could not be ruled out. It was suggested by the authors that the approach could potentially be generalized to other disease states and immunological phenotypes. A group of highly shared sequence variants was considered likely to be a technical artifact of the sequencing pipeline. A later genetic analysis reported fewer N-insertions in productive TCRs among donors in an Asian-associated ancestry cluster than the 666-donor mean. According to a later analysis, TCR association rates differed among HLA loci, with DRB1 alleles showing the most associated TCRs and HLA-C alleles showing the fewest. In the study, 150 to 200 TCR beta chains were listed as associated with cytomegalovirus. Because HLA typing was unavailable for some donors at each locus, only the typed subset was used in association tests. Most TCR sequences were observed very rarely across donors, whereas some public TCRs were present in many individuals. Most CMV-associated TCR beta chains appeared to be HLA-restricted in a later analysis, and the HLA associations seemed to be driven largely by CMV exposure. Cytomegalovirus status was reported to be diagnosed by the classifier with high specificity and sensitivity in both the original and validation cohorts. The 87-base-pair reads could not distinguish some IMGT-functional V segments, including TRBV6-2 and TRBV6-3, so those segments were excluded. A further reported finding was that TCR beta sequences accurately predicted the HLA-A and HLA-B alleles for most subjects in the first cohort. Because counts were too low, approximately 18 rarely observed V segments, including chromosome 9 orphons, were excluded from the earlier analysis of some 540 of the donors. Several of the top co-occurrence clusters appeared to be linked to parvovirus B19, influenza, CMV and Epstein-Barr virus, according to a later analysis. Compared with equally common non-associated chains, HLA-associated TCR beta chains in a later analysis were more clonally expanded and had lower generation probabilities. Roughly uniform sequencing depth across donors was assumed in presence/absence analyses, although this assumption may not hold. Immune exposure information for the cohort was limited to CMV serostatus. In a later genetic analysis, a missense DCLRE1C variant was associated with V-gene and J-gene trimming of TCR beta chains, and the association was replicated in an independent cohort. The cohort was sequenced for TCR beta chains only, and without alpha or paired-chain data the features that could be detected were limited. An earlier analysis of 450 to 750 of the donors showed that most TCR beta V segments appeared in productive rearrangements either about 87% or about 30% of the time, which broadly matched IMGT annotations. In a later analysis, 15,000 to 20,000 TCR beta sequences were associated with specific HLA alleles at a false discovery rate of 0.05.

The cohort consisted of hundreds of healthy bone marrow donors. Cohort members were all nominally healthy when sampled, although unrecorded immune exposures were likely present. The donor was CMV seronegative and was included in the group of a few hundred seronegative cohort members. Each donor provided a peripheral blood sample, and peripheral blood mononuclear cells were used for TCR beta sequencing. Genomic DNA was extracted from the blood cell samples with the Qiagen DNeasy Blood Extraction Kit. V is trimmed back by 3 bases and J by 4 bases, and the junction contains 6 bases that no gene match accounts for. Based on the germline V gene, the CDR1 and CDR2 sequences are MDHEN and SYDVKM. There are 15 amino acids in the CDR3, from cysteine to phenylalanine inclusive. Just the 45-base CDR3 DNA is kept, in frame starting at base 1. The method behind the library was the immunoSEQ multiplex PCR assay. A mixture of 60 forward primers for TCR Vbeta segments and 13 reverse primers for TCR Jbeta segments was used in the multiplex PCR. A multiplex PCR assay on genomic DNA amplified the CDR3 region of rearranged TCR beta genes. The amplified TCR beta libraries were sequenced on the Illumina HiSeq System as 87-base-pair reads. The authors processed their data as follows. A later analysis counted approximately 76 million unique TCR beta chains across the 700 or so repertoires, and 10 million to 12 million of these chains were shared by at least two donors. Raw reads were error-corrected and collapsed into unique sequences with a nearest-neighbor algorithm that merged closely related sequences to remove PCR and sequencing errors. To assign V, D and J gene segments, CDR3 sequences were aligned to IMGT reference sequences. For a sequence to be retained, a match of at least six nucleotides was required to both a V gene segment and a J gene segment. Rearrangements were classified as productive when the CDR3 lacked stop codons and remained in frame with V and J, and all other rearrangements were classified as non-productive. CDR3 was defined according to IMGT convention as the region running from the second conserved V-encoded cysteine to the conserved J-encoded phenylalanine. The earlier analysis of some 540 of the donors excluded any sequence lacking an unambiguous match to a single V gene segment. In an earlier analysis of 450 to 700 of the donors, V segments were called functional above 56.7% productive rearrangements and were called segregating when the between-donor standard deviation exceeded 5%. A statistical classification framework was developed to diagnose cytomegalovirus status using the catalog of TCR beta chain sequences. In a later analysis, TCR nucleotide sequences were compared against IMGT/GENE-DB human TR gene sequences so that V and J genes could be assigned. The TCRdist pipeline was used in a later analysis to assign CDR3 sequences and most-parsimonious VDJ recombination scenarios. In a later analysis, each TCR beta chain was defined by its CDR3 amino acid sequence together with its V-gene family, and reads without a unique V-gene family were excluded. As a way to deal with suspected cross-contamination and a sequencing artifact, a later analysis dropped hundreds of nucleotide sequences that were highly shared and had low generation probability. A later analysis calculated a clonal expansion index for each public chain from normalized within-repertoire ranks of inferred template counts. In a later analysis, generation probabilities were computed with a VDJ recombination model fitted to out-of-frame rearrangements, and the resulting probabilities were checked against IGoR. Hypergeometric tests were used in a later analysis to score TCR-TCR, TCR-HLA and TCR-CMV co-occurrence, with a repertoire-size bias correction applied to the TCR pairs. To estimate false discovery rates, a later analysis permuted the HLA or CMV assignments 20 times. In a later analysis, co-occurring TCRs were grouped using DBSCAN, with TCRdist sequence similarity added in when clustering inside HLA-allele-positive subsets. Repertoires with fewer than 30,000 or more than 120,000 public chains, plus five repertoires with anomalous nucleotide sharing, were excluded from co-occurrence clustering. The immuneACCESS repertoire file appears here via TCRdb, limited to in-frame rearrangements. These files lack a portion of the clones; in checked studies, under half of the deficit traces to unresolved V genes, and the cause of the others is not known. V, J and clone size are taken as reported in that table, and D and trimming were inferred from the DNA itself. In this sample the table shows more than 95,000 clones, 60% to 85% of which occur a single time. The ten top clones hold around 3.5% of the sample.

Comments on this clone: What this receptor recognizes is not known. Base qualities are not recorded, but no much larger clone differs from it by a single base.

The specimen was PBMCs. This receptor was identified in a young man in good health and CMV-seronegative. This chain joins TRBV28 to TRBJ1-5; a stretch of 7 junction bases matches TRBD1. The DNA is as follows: TGTGCCAGCAGTTTTCGGCAGGGGGGTAATCAGCCCCAGCATTTT. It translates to CASSFRQGGNQPQHF. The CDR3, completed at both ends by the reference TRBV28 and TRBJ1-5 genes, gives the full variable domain DVKVTQSSRYLVKRTGEKVFLECVQDMDHENMFWYRQDPGLGLRLIYFSYDVKMKEKGDIPEGYSVSREKKERFSLILESASTNQTSMYLCASSFRQGGNQPQHFGDGTRLSIL.